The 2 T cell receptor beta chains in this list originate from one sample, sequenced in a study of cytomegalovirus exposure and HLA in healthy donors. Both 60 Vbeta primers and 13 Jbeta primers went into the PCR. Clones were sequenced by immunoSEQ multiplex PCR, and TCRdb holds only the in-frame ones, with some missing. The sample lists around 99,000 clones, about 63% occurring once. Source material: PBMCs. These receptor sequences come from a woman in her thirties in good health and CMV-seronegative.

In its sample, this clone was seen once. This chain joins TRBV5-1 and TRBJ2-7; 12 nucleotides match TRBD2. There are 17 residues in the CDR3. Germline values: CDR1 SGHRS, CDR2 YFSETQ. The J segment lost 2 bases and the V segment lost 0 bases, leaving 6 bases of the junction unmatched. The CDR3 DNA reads TGCGCCAGCAGCTTGGGGGGCTCTAGCGGGAGGGCCTACGAGCAGTACTTC. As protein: CASSLGGSSGRAYEQYF.

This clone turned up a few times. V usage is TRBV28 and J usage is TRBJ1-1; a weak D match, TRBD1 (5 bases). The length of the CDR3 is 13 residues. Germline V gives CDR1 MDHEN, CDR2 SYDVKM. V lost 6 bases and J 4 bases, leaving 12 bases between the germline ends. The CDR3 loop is CASRSGIGTEAFF. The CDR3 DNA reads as TGTGCCAGCAGATCAGGGATCGGCACTGAAGCTTTCTTT.